This TCR beta chain was captured by sequencing in a study of blood T cell repertoires in COVID-19. Overall study: Acute and convalescent COVID-19 samples came from the United States, Italy and Spain. Sources were T cells, B-cell-depleted T cells, or PBMCs; the material itself was cDNA or gDNA.

In the original processing: Estimation of nucleated cell counts was performed using reference gene primer amplification. TCRdb's copy holds only in-frame clones and misses some; the assay was immunoSEQ multiplex PCR. The V and J calls and the clone size are those of that table, but D and trimming were determined from the DNA. The sample contains roughly 190,000 clones, around 82% of which appear only once. After removal of 8 bases from V and 0 bases from J, the junction contained 3 bases not matched to a gene. The CDR3 runs to 14 residues. Germline CDR1 reads MNHNY; CDR2 reads SVGAGI (reference sequence). This clone has just one count.

Sequencing used peripheral blood. The chain uses TRBV6-6 and TRBJ2-1; TRBD2 matches 8 bases. The clonotype was recovered from a human donor with acute or convalescent COVID-19. The donor label of this sample is uncertain. CDR3 sequence reads: CASQAGDSYNEQFF. The CDR3 DNA is TGTGCCAGCCAAGCGGGAGACTCCTACAATGAGCAGTTCTTC.